This T cell receptor beta chain was captured by sequencing in a study of T cell responses to AZD1222 COVID-19 vaccine. About the research overall: Second-dose recipients at about 4 or about 12 weeks were treated as one pooled group. General study points: Baseline seropositivity characterized only a handful of AZD1222 recipients. Most donors were white British, females outnumbered males, and clonal diversity was possibly underestimated. After two AZD1222 doses, spike-specific TCR breadth and depth rose versus day 0.

Germline CDR1 is MGHRA and CDR2 is YSYEKL. There are 18 residues in the CDR3. V lost 3 bases and J lost 11, with 29 bases in between. TCRdb's copy holds only in-frame clones and misses some; the assay was immunoSEQ multiplex PCR. This table holds about 96,000 clones, about 89% found once. To note about this clone: The antigen is unknown.

The sequencing used peripheral blood, collected on day 0 of AZD1222 vaccination. The chain uses TRBV4-1 and TRBJ1-5; D gene unclear. This TCR was sampled from an adult in good health. The CDR3 coding sequence is TGCGCCAGCAGCCAGAGCCAGCCGGGCCTTTTGGGGAAGGAGGCCCAGCATTTT. As protein: CASSQSQPGLLGKEAQHF.